The clone carrying this TCR beta chain was seen a handful of times. The germline V gene has CDR1 MRHNA and CDR2 SNTAGT. V shed 2 bases, J shed 4 bases, and the junction held 6 bases outside the gene matches. This CDR3 is built from 17 residues. The data derive from a study of T cells in Graves' hyperthyroidism and ophthalmopathy. TCR beta CDR3 regions were amplified from RNA. TCR CDR3 underwent first-round RT-PCR with the HTBI primer set. TCRdb reanalysed the multiplex PCR reads using MiXCR and keeps one entry per CDR3 protein. This table holds 400,000 to 550,000 distinct CDR3 sequences, 24% found once.

V gene TRBV6-4 combines with J gene TRBJ2-6, with 9 bases lining up with TRBD2. The sequencing input was blood. This TCR derives from a woman aged 30 to 39 with Graves' ophthalmopathy. CDR3 sequence (DNA): TGTGCCAGCAGTGACCCGGGGCTAGCGGGGGGGGCCAACGTCCTGACTTTC. It is translated as CASSDPGLAGGANVLTF.